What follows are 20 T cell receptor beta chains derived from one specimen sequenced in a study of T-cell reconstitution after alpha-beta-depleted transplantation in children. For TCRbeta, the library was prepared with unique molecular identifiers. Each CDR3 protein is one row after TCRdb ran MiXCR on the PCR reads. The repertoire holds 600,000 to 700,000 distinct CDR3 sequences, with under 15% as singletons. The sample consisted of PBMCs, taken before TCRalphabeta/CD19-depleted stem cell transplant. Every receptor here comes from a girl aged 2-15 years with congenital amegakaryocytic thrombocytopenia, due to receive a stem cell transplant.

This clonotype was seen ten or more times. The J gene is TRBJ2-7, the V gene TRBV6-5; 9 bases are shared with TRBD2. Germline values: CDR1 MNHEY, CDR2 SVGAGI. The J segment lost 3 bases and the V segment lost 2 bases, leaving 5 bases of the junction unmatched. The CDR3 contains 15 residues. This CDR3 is CASSYTLAGVYEQYF. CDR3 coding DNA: TGTGCCAGCAGTTACACGTTAGCGGGGGTCTACGAGCAGTACTTC.

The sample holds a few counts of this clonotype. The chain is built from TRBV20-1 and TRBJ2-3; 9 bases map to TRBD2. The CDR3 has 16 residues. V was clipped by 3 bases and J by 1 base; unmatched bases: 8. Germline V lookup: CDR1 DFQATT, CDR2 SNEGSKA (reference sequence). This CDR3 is CSASAYLAGGTDTQYF. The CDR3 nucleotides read TGCAGTGCTAGCGCCTATTTAGCGGGAGGCACAGATACGCAGTATTTT.

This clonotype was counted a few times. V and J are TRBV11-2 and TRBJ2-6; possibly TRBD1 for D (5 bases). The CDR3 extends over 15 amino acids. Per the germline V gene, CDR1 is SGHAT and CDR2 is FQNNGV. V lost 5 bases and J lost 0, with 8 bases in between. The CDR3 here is CASSQGSSGANVLTF. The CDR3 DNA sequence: TGTGCCAGCAGCCAGGGTAGCTCTGGGGCCAACGTCCTGACTTTC.

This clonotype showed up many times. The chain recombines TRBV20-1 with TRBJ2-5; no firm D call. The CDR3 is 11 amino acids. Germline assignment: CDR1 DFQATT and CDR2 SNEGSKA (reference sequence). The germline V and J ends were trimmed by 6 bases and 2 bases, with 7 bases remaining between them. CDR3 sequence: CSAQAQETQYF. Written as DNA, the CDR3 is TGCAGTGCCCAGGCACAAGAGACCCAGTACTTC.

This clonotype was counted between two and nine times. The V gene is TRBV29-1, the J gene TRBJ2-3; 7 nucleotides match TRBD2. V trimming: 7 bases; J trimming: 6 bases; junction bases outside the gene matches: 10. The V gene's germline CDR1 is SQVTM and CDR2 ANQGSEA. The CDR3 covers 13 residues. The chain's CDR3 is CSAHSGLGDTQYF. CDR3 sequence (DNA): TGCAGCGCCCATAGCGGGCTCGGGGATACGCAGTATTTT.

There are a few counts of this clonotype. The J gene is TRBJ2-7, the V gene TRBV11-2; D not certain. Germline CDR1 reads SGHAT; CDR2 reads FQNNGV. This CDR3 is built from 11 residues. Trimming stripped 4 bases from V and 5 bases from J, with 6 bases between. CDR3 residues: CASSSQDEQYF. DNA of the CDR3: TGTGCCAGCAGCTCCCAAGACGAGCAGTACTTC.

The DNA for the CDR3 is TGCAGTGCCCCCCCGGTATGGGGCTCCACAGATACGCAGTATTTT. Protein sequence: CSAPPVWGSTDTQYF. This chain connects TRBV20-1 to TRBJ2-3; perhaps TRBD1 as D (5 bases). Trimming shortened V by 6 bases and J by 2 bases, and 18 bases separated the two germline ends. The CDR3 runs 15 residues. CDR1 and CDR2 (germline): DFQATT, SNEGSKA (reference sequence).

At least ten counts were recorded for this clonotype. The CDR3 nucleotides are TGTGCCAGCAGTCCTCGGATGAGCTCCTACGAGCAGTACTTC. Amino acids: CASSPRMSSYEQYF. The chain carries TRBV28 and TRBJ2-7; D gene unclear. The germline V gene encodes CDR1 MDHEN and CDR2 SYDVKM. V was shortened by 5 bases and J by 0 bases, with 11 bases between the two germline ends. This CDR3 comprises 14 residues. The full variable domain, with the rest looked up from reference TRBV28 and TRBJ2-7, is DVKVTQSSRYLVKRTGEKVFLECVQDMDHENMFWYRQDPGLGLRLIYFSYDVKMKEKGDIPEGYSVSREKKERFSLILESASTNQTSMYLCASSPRMSSYEQYFGPGTRLTVT.

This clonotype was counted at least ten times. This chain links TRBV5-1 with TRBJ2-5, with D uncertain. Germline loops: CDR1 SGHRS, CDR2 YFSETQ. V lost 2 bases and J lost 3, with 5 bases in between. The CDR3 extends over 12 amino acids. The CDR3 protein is CASSFREETQYF. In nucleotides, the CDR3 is TGCGCCAGCAGCTTCCGGGAAGAGACCCAGTACTTC.

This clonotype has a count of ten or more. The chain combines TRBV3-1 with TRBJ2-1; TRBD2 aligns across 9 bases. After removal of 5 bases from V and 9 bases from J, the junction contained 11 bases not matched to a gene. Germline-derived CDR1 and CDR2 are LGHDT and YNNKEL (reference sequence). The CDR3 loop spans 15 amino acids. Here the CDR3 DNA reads TGTGCCAGCAGCTCTAGCGGGAAAGGGTATGTTGAGCAGTTCTTC. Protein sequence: CASSSSGKGYVEQFF.

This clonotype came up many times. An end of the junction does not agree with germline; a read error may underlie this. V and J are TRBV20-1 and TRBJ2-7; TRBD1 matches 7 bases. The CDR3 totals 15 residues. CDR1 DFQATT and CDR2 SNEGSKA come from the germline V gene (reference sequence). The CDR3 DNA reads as TGCAGTGCCAGAGACAGACAGGGAAGCTCCTACGAGCAGTACTTC. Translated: CSARDRQGSSYEQYF.

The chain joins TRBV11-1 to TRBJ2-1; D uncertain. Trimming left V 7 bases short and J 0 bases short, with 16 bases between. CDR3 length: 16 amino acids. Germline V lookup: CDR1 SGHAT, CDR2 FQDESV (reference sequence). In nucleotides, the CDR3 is TGTGCCAGCACCCTAGTGGGGTTAAGCTCCTACAATGAGCAGTTCTTC. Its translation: CASTLVGLSSYNEQFF.

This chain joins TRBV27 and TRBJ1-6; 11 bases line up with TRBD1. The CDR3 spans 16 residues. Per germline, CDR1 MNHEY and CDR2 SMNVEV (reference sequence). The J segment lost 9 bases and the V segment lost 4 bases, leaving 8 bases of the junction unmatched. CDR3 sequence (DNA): TGTGCCAGCAGTTCACGAGGACAGGGGGCGGCTTCACCCCTCCACTTT. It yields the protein CASSSRGQGAASPLHF.

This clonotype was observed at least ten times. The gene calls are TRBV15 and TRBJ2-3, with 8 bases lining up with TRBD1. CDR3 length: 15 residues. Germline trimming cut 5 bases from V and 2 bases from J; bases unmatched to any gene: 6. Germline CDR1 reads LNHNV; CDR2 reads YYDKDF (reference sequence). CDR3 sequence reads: CATSGDRGATDTQYF. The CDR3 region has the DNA TGTGCCACCAGCGGCGACAGGGGCGCCACAGATACGCAGTATTTT.

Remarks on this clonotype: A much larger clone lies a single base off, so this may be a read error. CDR3 region: CAWSARDTQYF. The DNA of the CDR3 is TGTGCCTGGAGCGCCCGAGATACGCAGTATTTT. The chain links TRBV30 to TRBJ2-3; no firm D call. The germline V gene encodes CDR1 GTSNPN and CDR2 SVGIG (reference sequence). This CDR3 region has 11 residues. Deletions cut 3 bases from V and 5 bases from J, with 6 bases between.

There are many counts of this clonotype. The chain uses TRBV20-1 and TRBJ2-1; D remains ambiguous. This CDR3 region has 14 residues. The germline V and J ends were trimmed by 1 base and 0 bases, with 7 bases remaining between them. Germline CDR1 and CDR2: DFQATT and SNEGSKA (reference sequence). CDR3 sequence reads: CSARVTVSYNEQFF. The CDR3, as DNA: TGCAGTGCTAGAGTAACAGTCTCCTACAATGAGCAGTTCTTC.

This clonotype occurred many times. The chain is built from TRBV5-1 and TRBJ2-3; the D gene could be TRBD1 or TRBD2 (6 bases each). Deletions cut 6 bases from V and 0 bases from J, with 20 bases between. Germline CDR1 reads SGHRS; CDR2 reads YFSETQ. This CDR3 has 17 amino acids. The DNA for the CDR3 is TGCGCCAGCACCGGGGGCCGCCAGAACCCTAGCACAGATACGCAGTATTTT. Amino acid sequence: CASTGGRQNPSTDTQYF.

The CDR3 bases are TGTGCCAGCAGCTTAGCCTTACGGGGACCCACCGGGGAGCTGTTTTTT. It yields the protein CASSLALRGPTGELFF. The rearrangement links TRBV7-9 to TRBJ2-2; D is perhaps TRBD1 or TRBD2 (5 bases each). CDR3 length: 16 amino acids. The germline CDR1 and CDR2 sequences are SEHNR and FQNEAQ (reference sequence). Trimming pared 0 bases from V and 4 bases from J, leaving 12 bases between.

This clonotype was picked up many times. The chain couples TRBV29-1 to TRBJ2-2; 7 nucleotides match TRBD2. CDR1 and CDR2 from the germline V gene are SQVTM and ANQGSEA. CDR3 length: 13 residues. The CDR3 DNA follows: TGCGGGGGTCTAGCGGAGAACACCGGGGAGCTGTTTTTT. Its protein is CGGLAENTGELFF.

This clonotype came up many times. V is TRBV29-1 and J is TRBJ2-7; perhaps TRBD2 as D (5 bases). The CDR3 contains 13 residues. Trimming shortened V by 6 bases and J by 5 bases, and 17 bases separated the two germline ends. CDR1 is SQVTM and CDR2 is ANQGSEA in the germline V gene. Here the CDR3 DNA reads TGCAGCGTGGGGAGTCTTTTGACGGACGAGCAGTACTTC. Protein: CSVGSLLTDEQYF.